The 17 T cell receptor beta chains in this list originate from one sample, sequenced in a study of CD8 T cells in ankylosing spondylitis. General study results and limits: What appeared characteristic of ankylosing spondylitis blood was a TCR beta motif of several highly homologous variants.

No antigens are known for them. TCRdb reprocessed the 5' RACE reads with MiXCR, giving one entry per CDR3 protein. The data contain a few hundred thousand distinct CDR3 sequences, roughly 8% of them singletons. Sample: blood, either unsorted or a sorted T cell fraction (not recorded which). All receptors come from a male donor with ankylosing spondylitis.

The chain recombines TRBV10-3 with TRBJ1-6, with D maybe TRBD1 (5 bases). V gave up 10 bases and J gave up 9 bases, with 25 bases separating them. CDR1 and CDR2 (germline): ENHRY, SYGVKD. This CDR3 is built from 16 residues. CDR3 nucleotide sequence: TGTGCCACCACGACCAGTCAGGGTGAGATAGGTTCACCCCTCCACTTT. Its protein is CATTTSQGEIGSPLHF.

This clonotype came up many times. The rearrangement joins TRBV28 to TRBJ2-7; possibly TRBD2 for D (6 bases). Germline V gene sequence: CDR1 MDHEN, CDR2 SYDVKM. Trimming removed 7 bases from V and 2 bases from J, with 18 bases in between. The CDR3 extends over 15 amino acids. The CDR3 nucleotides are TGTGCCAGCACCACCTTGGGGCGGGGTCCCTACGAGCAGTACTTC. It yields the protein CASTTLGRGPYEQYF.

This clonotype occurred a few times. V gene TRBV7-8 combines with J gene TRBJ2-5, with 9 bases fitting TRBD1. Germline lookup yields CDR1 SGHVS and CDR2 FQNEAQ. The CDR3 has 15 residues. Germline trimming cut 5 bases from V and 5 bases from J; bases unmatched to any gene: 9. The CDR3 DNA reads as TGTGCCAGCAGCCTTCCTAAACAGGGGGCTGAGACCCAGTACTTC. Amino acid sequence: CASSLPKQGAETQYF.

The chain joins TRBV28 to TRBJ2-6; D is possibly TRBD2 (5 bases). Trimming removed 7 bases from V and 0 bases from J, with 13 bases in between. This CDR3 is built from 16 residues. Germline V gene data show CDR1 as MDHEN and CDR2 as SYDVKM. For the CDR3, the DNA is TGTGCCAGCATCCGGGGTTTCTCCTCTGGGGCCAACGTCCTGACTTTC. Translation: CASIRGFSSGANVLTF.

This clonotype was recorded many times. The rearrangement uses TRBV3-1 and TRBJ2-7; D uncertain. Germline loops: CDR1 LGHDT, CDR2 YNNKEL (reference sequence). Trimming stripped 3 bases from V and 1 base from J, with 7 bases between. This CDR3 region has 13 residues. CDR3 in amino acids: CASSHGFSYEQYF. The CDR3 DNA reads TGTGCCAGCAGCCATGGATTTTCCTACGAGCAGTACTTC.

At least ten counts were recorded for this clonotype. This chain connects TRBV4-1 to TRBJ2-7, with 9 bases matching TRBD1. V lost 4 bases, J lost 0 bases, and 7 bases stayed unmatched. Germline CDR1 MGHRA, CDR2 YSYEKL. The CDR3 extends over 16 amino acids. The CDR3 sequence: CASSRTPGQGSYEQYF. CDR3 nucleotides: TGCGCCAGCAGCCGAACTCCGGGACAGGGCTCCTACGAGCAGTACTTC.

V is TRBV20-1 and J is TRBJ2-7, with 15 bases that match TRBD2. The germline gives CDR1 DFQATT, CDR2 SNEGSKA (reference sequence). Unmatched junction bases numbered 6, after V lost 3 bases and J lost 3 bases. This CDR3 is 16 amino acids long. The CDR3 coding sequence is TGCAGTGCTAGCCTGGGACTAGCGGGAGGAAGCTACGAGCAGTACTTC. Translated, it gives CSASLGLAGGSYEQYF.

A few counts support this clonotype. V gene TRBV29-1 combines with J gene TRBJ2-3, with 14 bases aligning to TRBD2. V shed 1 base, J shed 2 bases, and the junction held 2 bases outside the gene matches. The germline gives CDR1 SQVTM, CDR2 ANQGSEA. The CDR3 consists of 16 residues. CDR3 loop: CSVEGTSGRITDTQYF. CDR3 nucleotides: TGCAGCGTTGAAGGGACTAGCGGGAGGATCACAGATACGCAGTATTTT.

This clonotype was seen ten or more times. The gene calls are TRBV4-2 and TRBJ1-5; D is possibly TRBD1 (5 bases). The CDR3 runs to 16 residues. Germline CDR1 and CDR2: LGHNA and YNFKEQ. V was cut by 4 bases and J by 3 bases, with 16 bases left in between. In nucleotides, the CDR3 is TGTGCCAGCAGCCCCCACGGGGACCGAGACAATCAGCCCCAGCATTTT. It specifies CASSPHGDRDNQPQHF.

Points on this clonotype: With a much larger clone just one base away, this may be a read error. CDR3: CASSLRGLAGGGETQYF. The CDR3 coding sequence is TGCGCCAGCAGCTTGAGGGGTCTAGCGGGAGGAGGCGAGACCCAGTACTTC. This chain joins TRBV5-1 and TRBJ2-5; 11 bases line up with TRBD2. The length of the CDR3 is 17 residues. Germline V CDR1 and CDR2: SGHRS, YFSETQ. Unmatched junction bases numbered 10, after V lost 1 base and J lost 5 bases.

In this sample, this clonotype turned up many times. The rearrangement joins TRBV5-1 to TRBJ2-7, with 7 bases lining up with TRBD2. Germline trimming cut 4 bases from V and 4 bases from J; bases unmatched to any gene: 8. The V gene's germline CDR1 is SGHRS and CDR2 YFSETQ. CDR3 length equals 14 residues. The CDR3 is CASSTTAGRYEQYF. The CDR3 coding sequence is TGCGCCAGCAGCACTACAGCGGGAAGGTACGAGCAGTACTTC.

Comments on this clonotype: A read error may be the cause here, since a much bigger clone is one base away. V and J are TRBV4-3 and TRBJ2-7, with D maybe TRBD2 (5 bases). The V and J ends lost 0 bases and 6 bases respectively, with 15 bases between them. The germline gives CDR1 LGHNA, CDR2 YSLEER. CDR3 size: 15 residues. CDR3 bases: TGCGCCAGCAGCCAAGATCACGGGGAGCGGTTCGAGCAGTACTTC. Its protein is CASSQDHGERFEQYF.

The rearrangement uses TRBV20-1 and TRBJ1-4; 7 nucleotides agree with TRBD1. The CDR3 is made up of 15 amino acids. The J segment lost 7 bases and the V segment lost 3 bases, leaving 11 bases of the junction unmatched. Germline assignment: CDR1 DFQATT and CDR2 SNEGSKA (reference sequence). CDR3: CSARDPTGKGEKLFF. DNA for the CDR3: TGCAGTGCTAGGGACCCGACAGGGAAGGGTGAAAAACTGTTTTTT.

This chain connects TRBV12-3 or TRBV12-4 to TRBJ2-1; TRBD2 matches 8 bases. The CDR3 sequence is 17 residues long. V shed 5 bases and J 6 bases; nucleotides not matched to a gene: 15. CDR3 nucleotide sequence: TGTGCCAGCAGTCTCCCCCCGGGAGGGCCATTGGGCAATGAGCAGTTCTTC. Its protein product is CASSLPPGGPLGNEQFF.

This clonotype was observed a handful of times. The genes are TRBV12-3 or TRBV12-4 and TRBJ2-2; D is tentatively TRBD1 or TRBD2 (5 bases each). Trimming removed 11 bases from V and 6 bases from J, with 19 bases in between. The CDR3 covers 14 residues. The CDR3 DNA follows: TGTGCCGGAGCAGCAGGGACCCTGTCCGGGGAGCTGTTTTTT. Its translation is CAGAAGTLSGELFF.

This clonotype came up a few times. The chain uses TRBV2 and TRBJ2-3; 8 nucleotides align to TRBD2. This CDR3 spans 15 amino acids. Per the germline V gene, CDR1 is SNHLY and CDR2 is FYNNEI. Trimming cost V 3 bases and J 3 bases; bases outside gene matches: 5. The CDR3 sequence is CASSDGRVLTDTQYF. In nucleotides, the CDR3 is TGTGCCAGCAGTGACGGGAGGGTTCTAACAGATACGCAGTATTTT. Drawing the rest from reference TRBV2 and TRBJ2-3, the complete variable domain is EPEVTQTPSHQVTQMGQEVILRCVPISNHLYFYWYRQILGQKVEFLVSFYNNEISEKSEIFDDQFSVERPDGSNFTLKIRSTKLEDSAMYFCASSDGRVLTDTQYFGPGTRLTVL.

This CDR3 is CASSSIREWRYF. For the CDR3, the DNA is TGTGCCAGCAGTTCCATCAGGGAGTGGAGGTACTTC. This rearrangement joins TRBV28 to TRBJ2-4, with D perhaps TRBD1 or TRBD2 (5 bases each). CDR1 and CDR2 from the germline V gene are MDHEN and SYDVKM. The CDR3 extends over 12 amino acids. Deletions cut 4 bases from V and 15 bases from J, with 16 bases between.